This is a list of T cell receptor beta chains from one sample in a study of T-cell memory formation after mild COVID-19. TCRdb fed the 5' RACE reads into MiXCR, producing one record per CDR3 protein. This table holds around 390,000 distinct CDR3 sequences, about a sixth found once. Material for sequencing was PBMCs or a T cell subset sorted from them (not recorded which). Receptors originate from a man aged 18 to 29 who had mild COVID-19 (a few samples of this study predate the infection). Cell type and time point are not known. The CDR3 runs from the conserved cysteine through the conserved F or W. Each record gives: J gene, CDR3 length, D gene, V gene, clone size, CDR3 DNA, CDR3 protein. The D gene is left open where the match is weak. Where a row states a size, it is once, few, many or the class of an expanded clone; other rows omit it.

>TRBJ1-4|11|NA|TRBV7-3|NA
TGTGCCAGGACGCATAATGAAAAACTGTTTTTT
CARTHNEKLFF
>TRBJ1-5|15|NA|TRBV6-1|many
TGTGCCAGCAGTGAAGCAGCAGGGTCCGGCAAGCCCCAGCATTTT
CASSEAAGSGKPQHF
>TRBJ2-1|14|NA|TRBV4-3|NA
TGCGCCAGCAGCCAAGAGCCGAGGTCCAATGAGCAGTTCTTC
CASSQEPRSNEQFF
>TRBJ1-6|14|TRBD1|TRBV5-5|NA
TGTGCCACCAGATCCGGGACAGTCAATTCACCCCTCCACTTT
CATRSGTVNSPLHF
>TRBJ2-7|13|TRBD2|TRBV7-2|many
TGTGCCAGCAGGGCTAGCGGGGGGGCCGAGCAGTACTTC
CASRASGGAEQYF
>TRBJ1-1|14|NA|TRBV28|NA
TGTGCCAGCAGTCTAATCGGGGGGGACACTGAAGCTTTCTTT
CASSLIGGDTEAFF
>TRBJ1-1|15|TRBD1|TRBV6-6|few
TGTGCCAGCAGAAAGGGACAGGGCGCGAACACTGAAGCTTTCTTT
CASRKGQGANTEAFF
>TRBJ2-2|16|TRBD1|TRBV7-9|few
TGTGCCAGCAGCCTCCCCGACAGGGAGAACACCGGGGAGCTGTTTTTT
CASSLPDRENTGELFF
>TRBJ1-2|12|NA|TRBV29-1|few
TGCAGCGTGGGACCGACAGGCTATGGCTACACCTTC
CSVGPTGYGYTF
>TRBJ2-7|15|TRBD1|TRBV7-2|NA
TGTGCCAGCAGCTTAGCCTCCGGGACAGGGTACGAGCAGTACTTC
CASSLASGTGYEQYF
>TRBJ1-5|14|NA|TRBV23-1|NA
TGCGCCACGAAACGAGGGGGGACAATTCAGCCCCAGCATTTT
CATKRGGTIQPQHF
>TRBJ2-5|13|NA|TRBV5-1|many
TGCGCCAGCTCCGGGACGGTAGAAGAGACCCAGTACTTC
CASSGTVEETQYF
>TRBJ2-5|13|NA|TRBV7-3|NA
TGTGCCAGCAGCTTAGCCCCCTGGGAGACCCAGTACTTC
CASSLAPWETQYF
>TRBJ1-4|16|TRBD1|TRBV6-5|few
TGTGCCAGCAGTCGCCTCACAGGGGGTTGGGGAGAAAAACTGTTTTTT
CASSRLTGGWGEKLFF
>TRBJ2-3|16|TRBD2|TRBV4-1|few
TGCGCCAGCAGCCAAGATCAGGTAGCGGGGGGTGATACGCAGTATTTT
CASSQDQVAGGDTQYF
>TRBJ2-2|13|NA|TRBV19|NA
TGTGCCAGTAGTATGAGAGGGGCCGGGGAGCTGTTTTTT
CASSMRGAGELFF
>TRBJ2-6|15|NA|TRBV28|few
TGTGCCAGCAGTTTATATAGCAGTGGGGCCAACGTCCTGACTTTC
CASSLYSSGANVLTF
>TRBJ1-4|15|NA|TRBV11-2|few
TGTGCCAGCAGCTCCGGGCCAGGGATGGGCGAAAAACTGTTTTTT
CASSSGPGMGEKLFF
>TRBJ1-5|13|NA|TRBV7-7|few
TGTGCTAGCAGTGCGGGGCAGTATCAGCCCCAGCATTTT
CASSAGQYQPQHF
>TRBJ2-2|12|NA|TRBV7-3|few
TGTGCCAGCAGCTCCTATTTGGGGGAGCTGTTTTTT
CASSSYLGELFF
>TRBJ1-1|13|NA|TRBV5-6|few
TGTGCCAGCTACCTAGGGCCTCACACTGAAGTTTTCTTT
CASYLGPHTEVFF
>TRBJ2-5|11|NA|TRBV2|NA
TGTGCCAGCAGTGAAGCGGAGACCCAGTACTTC
CASSEAETQYF
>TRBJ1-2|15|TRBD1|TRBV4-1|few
TGCGCCAGCAGCCAAGACCAGGGGGCGTACTATGGCTACACCTTC
CASSQDQGAYYGYTF
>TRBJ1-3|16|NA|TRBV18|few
TGTGCCAGCTCACCACCGTCGGGTCTTCCTGGAAACACCATATATTTT
CASSPPSGLPGNTIYF
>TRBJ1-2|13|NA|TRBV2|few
TGTGCCAGCAGTGAAGAGGGGAACTATGGCTACACCTTC
CASSEEGNYGYTF
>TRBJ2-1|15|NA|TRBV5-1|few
TGCGCCAGCAGCCCCCGTCGGGCGGGGGCCAATGAGCAGTTCTTC
CASSPRRAGANEQFF
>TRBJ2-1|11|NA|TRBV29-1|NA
TGCAGCGTTGTTGTCTACAATGAGCAGTTCTTC
CSVVVYNEQFF
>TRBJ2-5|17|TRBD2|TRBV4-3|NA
TGCGCCAGCAGCCAAGAAAATAGAGGAGCGGGGAGCGAGACCCAGTACTTC
CASSQENRGAGSETQYF
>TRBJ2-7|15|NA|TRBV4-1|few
TGCGCCAGCAGCCAAGATGCAGCATTCAGCTACGAGCAGTACTTC
CASSQDAAFSYEQYF
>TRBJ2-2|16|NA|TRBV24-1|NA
TGTGCCACCAGTGATTTGAGGTCGATCGGCACCGGGGAGCTGTTTTTT
CATSDLRSIGTGELFF
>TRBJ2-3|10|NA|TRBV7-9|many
TGTGCCAGCAGTACAGATACGCAGTATTTT
CASSTDTQYF
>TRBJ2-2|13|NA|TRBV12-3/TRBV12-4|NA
TGTGGTCGGCGTGTAACGAACACCGGGGAGCTGTTTTTT
CGRRVTNTGELFF
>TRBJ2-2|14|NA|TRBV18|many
TGTGCCAGCTCACCACTGGAGGTTACCGGGGAGCTGTTTTTT
CASSPLEVTGELFF
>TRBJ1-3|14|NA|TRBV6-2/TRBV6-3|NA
TGTGCCAGCGGAAACACCCGCTCTGGAAACACCATATATTTT
CASGNTRSGNTIYF
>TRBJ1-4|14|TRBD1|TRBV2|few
TGTGCCAGCAGTGCAGGACAGGGTGTTGAAAAACTGTTTTTT
CASSAGQGVEKLFF
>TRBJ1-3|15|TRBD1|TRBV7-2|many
TGTGCCAGCACTCTCGGGACAGGGAGAGGAAACACCATATATTTT
CASTLGTGRGNTIYF
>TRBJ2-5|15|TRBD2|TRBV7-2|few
TGTGCCAGCAGCTTAGACGGGACTACCAGGGAGGCCCAGTACTTC
CASSLDGTTREAQYF
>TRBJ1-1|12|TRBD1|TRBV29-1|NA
TGCAGCGTTGGGACAGGGTTCACTGAAGCTTTCTTT
CSVGTGFTEAFF
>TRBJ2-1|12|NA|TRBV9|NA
TGTGCCAGCAGCGCCCACAGGGATGAGCAGTTCTTC
CASSAHRDEQFF
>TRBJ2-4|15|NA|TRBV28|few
TGTGCCAGCAGCTCCGGGTGGAGCGCCAAAAACATTCAGTACTTC
CASSSGWSAKNIQYF
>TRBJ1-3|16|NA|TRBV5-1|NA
TGCGCCAGCAGCCTGGGGACGGTGGGCTCTGGAAACACCATATATTTT
CASSLGTVGSGNTIYF
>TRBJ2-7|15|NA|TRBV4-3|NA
TGCGCCAGCAGCCAAGGGGAGGCAGGGACCTACGAGCAGTACTTC
CASSQGEAGTYEQYF
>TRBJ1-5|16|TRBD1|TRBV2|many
TGTGCCAGCAGTGAAGCCACGGGACAGCCTAATCAGCCCCAGCATTTT
CASSEATGQPNQPQHF
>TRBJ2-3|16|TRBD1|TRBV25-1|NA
TGTGCCAGCAGTCCCAAAATGGGACAGGGAACAGATACGCAGTATTTT
CASSPKMGQGTDTQYF
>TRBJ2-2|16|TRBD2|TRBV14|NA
TGTGCCAGCAGCACTAGCGGGGGCCACTACACCGGGGAGCTGTTTTTT
CASSTSGGHYTGELFF
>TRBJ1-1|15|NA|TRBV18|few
TGTGCCAGCTCCCCAAGGACAGTTTCGAACACTGAAGCTTTCTTT
CASSPRTVSNTEAFF
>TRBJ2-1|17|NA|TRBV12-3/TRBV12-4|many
TGTGCCAGCACCAGCACCGTAGCTGGGGGGGCCGGGAATGAGCAGTTCTTC
CASTSTVAGGAGNEQFF
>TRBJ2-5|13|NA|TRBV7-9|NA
TGTGCCAGCAGCTTAAGGGGGAAAGAGACCCAGTACTTC
CASSLRGKETQYF
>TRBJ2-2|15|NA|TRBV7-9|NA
TGTGCCAGCAGCTTAGACTCCGCGAACACCGGGGAGCTGTTTTTT
CASSLDSANTGELFF
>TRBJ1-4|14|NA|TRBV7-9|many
TGTGCCAGCAGCTTAGCGCCCAGTTCTGAAAAACTGTTTTTT
CASSLAPSSEKLFF
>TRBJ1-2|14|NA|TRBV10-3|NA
TGTGCCATCAGTGCCGTTACACGAGGGAATGGCTACACCTTC
CAISAVTRGNGYTF
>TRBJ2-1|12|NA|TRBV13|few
TGTGCCAGCAGCTTAATGTACAATGAGCAGTTCTTC
CASSLMYNEQFF
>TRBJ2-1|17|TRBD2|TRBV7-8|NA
TGTGCCAGCAGCTTAGCGGCCGGGACTAGCGGATTAAATGAGCAGTTCTTC
CASSLAAGTSGLNEQFF
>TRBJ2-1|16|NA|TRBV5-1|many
TGCGCCAGCAGCTACGCCCGAGACAGCAAAAACAATGAGCAGTTCTTC
CASSYARDSKNNEQFF
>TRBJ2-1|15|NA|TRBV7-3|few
TGTGCCAGCAGCCCGCCGGATAGACCCTACAATGAGCAGTTCTTC
CASSPPDRPYNEQFF
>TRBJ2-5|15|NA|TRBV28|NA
TGTGCCAGCAGAAAATCTGCTGGGGGTGGGGAGACCCAGTACTTC
CASRKSAGGGETQYF
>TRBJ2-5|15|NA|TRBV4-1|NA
TGCGCCAGCAGCCCCGCAGGGACGCACCCAGAGACCCAGTACTTC
CASSPAGTHPETQYF
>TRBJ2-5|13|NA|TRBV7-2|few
TGTGCCAGCAGCTTCGGGTTGGCAGAGACCCAGTACTTC
CASSFGLAETQYF
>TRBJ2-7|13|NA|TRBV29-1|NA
TGCAGCGTTGTTTTGGGGAGCTCCTACGAGCAGTACTTC
CSVVLGSSYEQYF
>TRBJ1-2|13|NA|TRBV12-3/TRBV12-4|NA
TGTGCCAGCACGACGGGGAGTAACTATGGCTACACCTTC
CASTTGSNYGYTF